This entry concerns a single TCR beta chain. Its specificity is not known. This specimen belongs to a study of Tregs in tolerant kidney transplant recipients. About the study: Recipients received nonmyeloablative bone marrow transplants from related graft donors, with transient mixed chimerism.

Repertoires were generated with immunoSEQ multiplex PCR, while TCRdb's copy carries only in-frame clones and drops some. The sample consists of about 110,000 clones, 90% of them appearing once. Points from the study as a whole: Some patients' samples used different primers over time, so nucleotide sequences weren't comparable. This study did not directly address biological reproducibility.

The sequence was obtained from a human donor who received a combined kidney and bone marrow transplant. Here the sequenced sample was CD4+ T cells from blood, taken before the transplant.

CDR3 loop: CASSLGQNQPQHF. CDR3 nucleotides: TGTGCCAGCAGCCTGGGACAGAATCAGCCCCAGCATTTT. The rearrangement joins TRBV7-9 to TRBJ1-5; TRBD1 aligns across 7 bases. The ends lost 5 bases at V and 4 bases at J; junction bases unmatched: 2. Germline V lookup: CDR1 SEHNR, CDR2 FQNEAQ (reference sequence). There are 13 residues in the CDR3.